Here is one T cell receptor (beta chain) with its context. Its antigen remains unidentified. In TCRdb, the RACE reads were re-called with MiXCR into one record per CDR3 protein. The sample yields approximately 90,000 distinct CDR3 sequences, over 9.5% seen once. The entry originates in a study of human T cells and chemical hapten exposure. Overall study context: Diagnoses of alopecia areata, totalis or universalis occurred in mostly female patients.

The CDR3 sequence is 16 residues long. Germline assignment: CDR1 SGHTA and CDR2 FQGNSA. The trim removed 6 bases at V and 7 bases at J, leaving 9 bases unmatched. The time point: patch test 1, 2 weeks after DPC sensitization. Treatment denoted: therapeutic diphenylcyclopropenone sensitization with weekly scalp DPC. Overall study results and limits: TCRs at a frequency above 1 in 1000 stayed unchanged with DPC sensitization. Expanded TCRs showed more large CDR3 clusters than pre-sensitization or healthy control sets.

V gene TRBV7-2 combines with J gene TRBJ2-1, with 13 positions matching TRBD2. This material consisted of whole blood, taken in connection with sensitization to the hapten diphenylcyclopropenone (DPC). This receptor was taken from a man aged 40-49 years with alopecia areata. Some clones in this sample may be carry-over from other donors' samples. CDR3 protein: CASSSRLAGGRNEQFF. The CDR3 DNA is TGTGCCAGCAGTTCCCGACTAGCGGGAGGCCGTAATGAGCAGTTCTTC.